This TCR beta chain came from a study of CD8 T cells in ankylosing spondylitis. The CDR3 spans 12 residues. V shed 3 bases and J shed 7 bases, with 8 bases lying between them. Notes on the study in general: Characteristic, it appeared, of ankylosing spondylitis blood was a TCR beta motif of about eight highly homologous variants. Some of the motif variants had earlier been found in reactive arthritis patients' fluid and blood.

This clonotype was observed many times. No antigen is known for it. TCRdb re-called the 5' RACE reads with MiXCR, one entry per CDR3 protein. The table records hundreds of thousands of distinct CDR3 sequences, roughly a tenth of them present only once. Sequencing was done on a sample of blood, either unsorted or a sorted T cell fraction (not recorded which). The V call is TRBV12-3 or TRBV12-4, the J call TRBJ2-3, with D unclear. This receptor was taken from a male donor with ankylosing spondylitis or in good health (not recorded which). CDR3: CASSLAWYTQYF. The CDR3 DNA is TGTGCCAGCAGTTTGGCCTGGTATACGCAGTATTTT.